The present TCR beta chain was sequenced within a study of human T cells and chemical hapten exposure. Study details: Women made up most patients, who had alopecia areata, totalis or universalis.

Trimming removed 5 bases from V and 7 bases from J; junction bases left unmatched: 5. The CDR3 has 14 residues. Per germline, CDR1 SGHTA and CDR2 FQGTGA. This clonotype was seen a handful of times. Via MiXCR, TCRdb re-called the RACE reads, giving one row per CDR3 protein. The sample shows 340,000 or so distinct CDR3 sequences, under 9% of them seen only once. The time point was: patch test 1, 2 weeks after DPC sensitization. The treatment was: therapeutic diphenylcyclopropenone sensitization with weekly scalp DPC. Whole blood that had not been fractionated was the source of extracted total RNA. The J gene is TRBJ1-6, the V gene TRBV7-3; 7 bases match TRBD1. The sequenced sample was whole blood, obtained in connection with sensitization to the hapten diphenylcyclopropenone (DPC). The TCR comes from a young woman with alopecia areata. Some clones in this sample may be carry-over from other donors' samples. CDR3 loop: CASSTGTANSPLHF. In DNA, the CDR3 is TGTGCCAGCAGCACAGGGACAGCGAATTCACCCCTCCACTTT.